The rows below give T cell receptor beta chains drawn from one sample of a study of cytomegalovirus exposure and HLA in healthy donors. Assay used: immunoSEQ multiplex PCR; TCRdb lists only in-frame clones, some missing. The table shows 110,000 to 150,000 clones, with roughly 76% occurring only once. Material: PBMCs. Receptor source: a female donor in good health and CMV-seronegative. CDR3s leave out the opening cysteine and the closing phenylalanine or tryptophan.

v_call: TRBV7-9; cdr3_aa: ASSRIMEGYT
v_call: TRBV7-9; cdr3_aa: ASSLSRAGESAQH
v_call: TRBV5-1; cdr3_aa: ASSLATLREQF
v_call: TRBV30; cdr3_aa: AWSVEPTRGLAIYNEQF
v_call: TRBV18; cdr3_aa: ASSPPSSILYGYT
v_call: TRBV11-1; cdr3_aa: ASSHLQGEAF
v_call: TRBV7-9; cdr3_aa: ASSRNDRGRWEKLF
v_call: TRBV6-5; cdr3_aa: ATYRKGYT
v_call: TRBV15; cdr3_aa: ATSRDPQRQETQY
v_call: TRBV5-6; cdr3_aa: ASSLPTGPDLGGYT
v_call: TRBV5-1; cdr3_aa: ASSPTATNEKLF
v_call: TRBV6-1; cdr3_aa: AATGTSGAF
v_call: TRBV6-5; cdr3_aa: ASSGQGNTEAF
v_call: TRBV2; cdr3_aa: ASSGTGTGQETQY
v_call: TRBV9; cdr3_aa: AGGRTSAGDTQY
v_call: TRBV15; cdr3_aa: ATSRGGGNSNQPQH
v_call: TRBV9; cdr3_aa: ASSVQSVDYGYT
v_call: TRBV9; cdr3_aa: ASSPIQGTGELF